This T cell receptor (beta chain) was captured by sequencing in a study of T cell repertoires in cytomegalovirus infection. On the study more broadly: Indicated by public TCR beta signatures were CMV infection and matching HLA type. Regarding the study as a whole: The ex vivo response was dominated by HLA-C-restricted CMV-specific TCR beta clonotypes.

This clonotype has at least ten counts. Its antigen is as yet unknown. Trimming shortened V by 4 bases and J by 9 bases, and 20 bases separated the two germline ends. CDR1 is SGHTA and CDR2 is FQGNSA in the germline V gene. There are 15 residues in the CDR3. TCRdb ran MiXCR on the reads and lists one entry per CDR3 protein. The sample shows more than 90,000 distinct CDR3 sequences, about a tenth of them seen only once. This sequence originates from a human donor in good health (CMV status not recorded). Some clones in this sample may be carry-over from other donors' samples. Sequenced material: PBMCs, sequenced either directly or after in vitro stimulation (not recorded which). The chain uses TRBV7-2 and TRBJ2-3; D is tentatively TRBD1 or TRBD2 (5 bases each). The CDR3 DNA follows: TGTGCCAGCAGCTCCTGGGGGACGCCGTCGGAGACGCAGTATTTT. Translation: CASSSWGTPSETQYF.